This T cell receptor (beta chain) was observed in a study of shared clonotypes between healthy human individuals. TCRdb's copy holds only in-frame clones and misses some; the assay was immunoSEQ multiplex PCR. The sample has fewer than 2.5 million clones, 80% to 95% seen once. The CDR3 contains 18 residues. Trimming removed 3 bases at V and 0 bases at J, with 15 bases between. Germline assignment: CDR1 SGHTA and CDR2 FQGNSA. This clone was observed once. The TCR comes from a man aged 18 to 35 in good health. Some clones in this sample may be carry-over from other donors' samples. The material sequenced was naive CD4+ T cells from PBMCs. The sample's subset: CD45RA+ positively selected. This sequence joins TRBV7-2 and TRBJ2-6; the D is unclear. CDR3 protein: CASSFRAALASGANVLTF. As DNA, the CDR3 is TGTGCCAGCAGCTTCCGGGCCGCGCTCGCCTCTGGGGCCAACGTCCTGACTTTC.